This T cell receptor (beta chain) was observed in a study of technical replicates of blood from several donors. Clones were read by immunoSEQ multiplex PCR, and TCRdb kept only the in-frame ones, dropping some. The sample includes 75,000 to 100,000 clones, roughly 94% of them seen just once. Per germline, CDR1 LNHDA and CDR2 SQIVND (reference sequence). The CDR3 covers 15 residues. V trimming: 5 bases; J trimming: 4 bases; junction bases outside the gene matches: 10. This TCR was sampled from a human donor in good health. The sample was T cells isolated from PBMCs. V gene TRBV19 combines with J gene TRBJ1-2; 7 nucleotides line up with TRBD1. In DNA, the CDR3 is TGTGCCAGTAGTCCCAGCGACAGGGATATCTATGGCTACACCTTC. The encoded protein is CASSPSDRDIYGYTF.